This T cell receptor (beta chain) emerged from a study of blood T cell repertoires in COVID-19 (dated by TCRdb to about 2020). As for the study more broadly: Samples covering the acute and convalescent phases of COVID-19 were provided by collaborators in the United States, Italy and Spain. The material from the prospective study consisted of cDNA or gDNA derived from T cells, B-cell-depleted T cells, or PBMCs. Deeply sampled blood TCRbeta repertoires from subjects exposed to, actively infected with, or recovered from COVID-19 were included in the dataset. The repertoires were made available in a free public database intended to serve as a resource for research on the immune response to SARS-CoV-2. The samples were drawn from the first 160 participants of the ongoing ImmuneRACE study and from 1,254 subjects provided by 6 global collaborators. Sample metadata almost always included a de-identified subject ID, COVID-19 status, age in years and sex. HLA class I and class II types, where available, came from metadata supplied by the sample provider rather than from assay-based typing. The paper as a whole reports these results and caveats: The quantity of clinical and demographic metadata differed by source and by participant and was supplied without curation.

Participants in the prospective study were enrolled through a virtual design, were aged roughly 18 to 100 years, and lived in fewer than 30 United States geographic areas. In the prospective study, cohorts were assigned on the basis of participant-reported clinical history obtained from a screening survey and a study questionnaire. Recovered participants in ImmuneRACE Cohort 3 were defined by two consecutive negative NP/OP PCR tests, clearance by a healthcare professional, or resolution of symptoms. Each participant in the prospective study had whole blood, serum and a nasopharyngeal or oropharyngeal swab collected by mobile phlebotomists. Participants in the prospective study had the option to provide additional blood draws and questionnaires over an approximately 2-month period. Blood samples from the prospective study were shipped frozen or at room temperature prior to DNA extraction. A note on this clone: This receptor's antigen is unknown. No base quality values were provided; no much bigger clone lies one nucleotide off.

TCRbeta CDR3 regions were amplified from genomic DNA using the immunoSEQ Assay, a bias-controlled multiplex PCR. Per the authors' processing: The number of nucleated cells in each sample was estimated by amplification of reference gene primers within the assay. Sequence reads were collapsed and filtered to measure the absolute abundance of every unique TCRbeta CDR3 rearrangement. For each sample, productive Simpson clonality was calculated as the square root of Simpson's diversity index across productive rearrangements. The immuneACCESS repertoire file appears here via TCRdb, limited to in-frame rearrangements. These files lack a portion of the clones; in checked studies, under half of the deficit traces to unresolved V genes, and the cause of the others is not known. That table supplies the V and J calls and clone size; D and trimming were determined from the DNA. For this sample the table gives some 490,000 clones, of which less than 90% were detected only once. The ten largest clones represent approximately 8.3% of the sample.

Specimen: PBMCs or T cells enriched from blood (not recorded which). The TCR was taken from an older woman who had recovered from COVID-19.

The bases read TGTGCCTCTTCAGTGAGGGGGCTAAAGGAGACCCAGTACTTC. Translated, this is CASSVRGLKETQYF. This sequence uses TRBV6-5 and TRBJ2-5; 7 bases in between match TRBD1. The cysteine opens and the phenylalanine closes a CDR3 of 14 amino acids. Here the CDR3 DNA is all that survives: 42 bases in frame from base 1. According to the germline V gene, CDR1 reads MNHEY and CDR2 reads SVGAGI. V is cut back by 11 bases and J by 5 bases, with 14 bases in the junction unmatched.